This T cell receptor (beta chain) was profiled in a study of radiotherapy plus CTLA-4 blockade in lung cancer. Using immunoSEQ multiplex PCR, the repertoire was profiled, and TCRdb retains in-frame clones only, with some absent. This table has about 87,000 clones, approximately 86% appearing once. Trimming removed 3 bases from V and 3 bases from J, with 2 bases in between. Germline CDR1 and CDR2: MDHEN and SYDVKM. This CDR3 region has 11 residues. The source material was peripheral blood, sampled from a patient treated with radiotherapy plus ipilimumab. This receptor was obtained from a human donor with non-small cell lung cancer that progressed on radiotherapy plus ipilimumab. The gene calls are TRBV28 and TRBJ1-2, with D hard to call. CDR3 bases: TGTGCCAGCAGTTTTGACTATGGCTACACCTTC. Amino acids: CASSFDYGYTF.